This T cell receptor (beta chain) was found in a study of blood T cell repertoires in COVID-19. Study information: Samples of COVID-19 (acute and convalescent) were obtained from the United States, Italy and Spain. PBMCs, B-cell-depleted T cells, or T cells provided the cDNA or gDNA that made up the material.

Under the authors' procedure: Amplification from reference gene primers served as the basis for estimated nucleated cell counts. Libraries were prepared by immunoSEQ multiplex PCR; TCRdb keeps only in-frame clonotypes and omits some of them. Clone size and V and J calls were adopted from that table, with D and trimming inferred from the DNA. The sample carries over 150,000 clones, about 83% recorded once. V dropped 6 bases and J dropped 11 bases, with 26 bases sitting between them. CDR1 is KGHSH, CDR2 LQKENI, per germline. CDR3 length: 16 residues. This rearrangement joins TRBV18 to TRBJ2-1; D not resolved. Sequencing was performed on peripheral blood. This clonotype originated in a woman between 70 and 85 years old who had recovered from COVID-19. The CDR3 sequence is CASSAPGSHPNLQQFF. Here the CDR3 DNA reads TGTGCCAGCTCGGCCCCCGGGTCCCACCCAAACCTCCAGCAGTTCTTC. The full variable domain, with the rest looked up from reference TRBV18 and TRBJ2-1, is NAGVMQNPRHLVRRRGQEARLRCSPMKGHSHVYWYRQLPEEGLKFMVYLQKENIIDESGMPKERFSAEFPKEGPSILRIQQVVRGDSAAYFCASSAPGSHPNLQQFFGPGTRLTVL.